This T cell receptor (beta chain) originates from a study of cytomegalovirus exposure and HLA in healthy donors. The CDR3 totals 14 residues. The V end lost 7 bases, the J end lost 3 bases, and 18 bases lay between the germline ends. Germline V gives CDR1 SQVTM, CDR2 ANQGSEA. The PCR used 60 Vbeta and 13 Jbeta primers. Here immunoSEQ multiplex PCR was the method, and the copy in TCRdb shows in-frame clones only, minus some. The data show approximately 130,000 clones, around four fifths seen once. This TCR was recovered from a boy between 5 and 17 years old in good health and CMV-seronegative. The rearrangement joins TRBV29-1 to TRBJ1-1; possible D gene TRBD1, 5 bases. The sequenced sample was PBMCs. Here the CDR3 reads CSAKTEPADTEAFF. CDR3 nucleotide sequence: TGCAGCGCCAAGACAGAACCGGCGGACACTGAAGCTTTCTTT.